The 11 T cell receptor beta chains listed next were all sequenced from one sample in a study of cytomegalovirus exposure and HLA in healthy donors. This PCR relied on a set of 60 Vbeta primers and 13 Jbeta primers. The repertoire was sequenced with immunoSEQ multiplex PCR; TCRdb's copy has only in-frame clones and lacks some. The profile shows over 150,000 clones, approximately 80% of them singletons. The specimen sequenced was PBMCs. The receptor source for this set is a man younger than 40 in good health and CMV-seropositive.

This clone was seen a few times. This chain connects TRBV5-4 to TRBJ2-7; 7 positions match TRBD1. The CDR3 loop spans 14 amino acids. Germline-derived CDR1 and CDR2 are SGHNT and YYREEE (reference sequence). V dropped 4 bases and J dropped 7; count of bases not matched to a gene: 11. In nucleotides, the CDR3 is TGTGCCAGCAGCAACCCAGGGACAGCTAATGAGCAGTACTTC. It translates to CASSNPGTANEQYF.

This clone has a single count. CDR3 region: CASSPRDVWMQETQYF. The CDR3 DNA sequence: TGTGCCAGTAGCCCTAGAGATGTCTGGATGCAAGAGACCCAGTACTTC. This rearrangement joins TRBV19 to TRBJ2-5, with unresolved D. V dropped 6 bases and J dropped 2 bases, with 19 bases sitting between them. The CDR3 is 16 residues long. Looked up from germline, CDR1 is LNHDA and CDR2 is SQIVND (reference sequence).

The V call is TRBV5-1, the J call TRBJ2-3, with 7 bases aligning to TRBD2. The CDR3 consists of 14 residues. Germline CDR1 and CDR2: SGHRS and YFSETQ. The V gene end was trimmed by 3 bases and the J gene end by 3 bases; junction bases not matched to a gene: 4. The CDR3 coding sequence is TGCGCCAGCAGCTGGGAGGGAGTAACAGATACGCAGTATTTT. Translating it yields CASSWEGVTDTQYF.

This chain links TRBV19 with TRBJ2-5; 7 nucleotides align to TRBD1. The CDR3 sequence is 12 residues long. J gave up 5 bases and V 10 bases, and 7 bases lay outside the gene matches. Germline lookup yields CDR1 LNHDA and CDR2 SQIVND (reference sequence). CDR3 nucleotides: TGTGCCACCCGAGGGGGCTCGGAGACCCAGTACTTC. Residues: CATRGGSETQYF.

This clone occurred a few times. Other DNA sequences from this sample encode an identical CDR3 as well. This rearrangement joins TRBV6-5 to TRBJ1-6; TRBD1 agrees at 9 bases. The CDR3 length is 14 residues. The germline gives CDR1 MNHEY, CDR2 SVGAGI. V lost 2 bases, J lost 10 bases, and 3 bases stayed unmatched. The CDR3 reads CASSYRTGESPLHF. CDR3 nucleotides: TGTGCCAGCAGTTACAGGACAGGGGAATCACCCCTCCACTTT.

V is TRBV4-2 and J is TRBJ2-7; TRBD1 is a possible D gene (6 bases). The germline gives CDR1 LGHNA, CDR2 YNFKEQ. Trimming took off 4 bases at V and 3 bases at J, with 16 bases between the two ends. This CDR3 contains 15 residues. The CDR3 sequence: CASSPSGGQSYEQYF. CDR3 DNA sequence: TGTGCCAGCAGCCCTTCAGGTGGACAGAGCTACGAGCAGTACTTC.

The chain has TRBV7-3 and TRBJ2-1, with 9 positions matching TRBD2. The V segment lost 0 bases and the J segment 6 bases; nucleotides outside the gene matches: 0. The CDR3 totals 14 residues. CDR1 and CDR2 from the germline V gene are SGHTA and FQGTGA. The CDR3 DNA follows: TGTGCCAGCAGCTTAACTAGCGGGAGCAATGAGCAGTTCTTC. Its translation is CASSLTSGSNEQFF.

The rearrangement links TRBV6-1 to TRBJ1-6; perhaps TRBD1 as D (5 bases). Trimming cost V 6 bases and J 6 bases, with 12 bases left between them. CDR3 length: 14 residues. CDR1 MNHNS and CDR2 SASEGT come from the germline V gene. The DNA of the CDR3 is TGTGCCAGCAGGAACCAGGGTAGTAATTCACCCCTCCACTTT. Amino acids: CASRNQGSNSPLHF.

This chain uses TRBV4-2 with TRBJ2-1; the match to TRBD2 covers 11 bases. CDR1 LGHNA and CDR2 YNFKEQ come from the germline V gene. V gave up 1 base and J gave up 0 bases; unmatched junction bases: 2. The CDR3 extends over 17 amino acids. The CDR3 sequence is CASSQGTSGLSYNEQFF. CDR3 DNA sequence: TGTGCCAGCAGCCAAGGGACTAGCGGGCTCTCCTACAATGAGCAGTTCTTC.

The chain has TRBV6-6 and TRBJ2-5; D gene unclear. V shed 5 bases and J shed 3 bases, with 4 bases lying between them. Germline-derived CDR1 and CDR2 are MNHNY and SVGAGI (reference sequence). This CDR3 is built from 11 residues. In nucleotides, the CDR3 is TGTGCCAGCAGTCTTGAAGAGACCCAGTACTTC. As protein: CASSLEETQYF.

V gene TRBV11-2 combines with J gene TRBJ2-7, with 8 bases that match TRBD2. Germline V gives CDR1 SGHAT, CDR2 FQNNGV. The CDR3 covers 15 residues. The V and J ends lost 0 bases and 3 bases, in that order; junction bases with no gene match: 4. CDR3 nucleotide sequence: TGTGCCAGCAGCTTAGATTTCGGGAGGGACTACGAGCAGTACTTC. It translates to CASSLDFGRDYEQYF.